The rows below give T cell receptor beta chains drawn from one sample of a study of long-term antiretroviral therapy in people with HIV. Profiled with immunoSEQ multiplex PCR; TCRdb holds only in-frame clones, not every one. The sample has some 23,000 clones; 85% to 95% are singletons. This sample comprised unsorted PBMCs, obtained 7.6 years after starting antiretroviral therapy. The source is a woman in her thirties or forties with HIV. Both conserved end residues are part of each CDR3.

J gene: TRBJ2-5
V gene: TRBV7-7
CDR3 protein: CASSFAGRQETQYF

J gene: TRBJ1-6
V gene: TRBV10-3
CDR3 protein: CAISEGHKPSPLHF

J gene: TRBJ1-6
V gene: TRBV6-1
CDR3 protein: CASHEQGGYSPLHF

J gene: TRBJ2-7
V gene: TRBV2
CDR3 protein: CASRESGTLEQYF

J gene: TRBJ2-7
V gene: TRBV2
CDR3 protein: CASLFNRAEQYF

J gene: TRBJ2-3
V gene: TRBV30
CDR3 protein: CAWSEGLTDTQYF

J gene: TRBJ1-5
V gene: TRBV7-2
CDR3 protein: CASSLGGWTGAQPQHF

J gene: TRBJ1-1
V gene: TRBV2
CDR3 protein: CASSPGGEAFF

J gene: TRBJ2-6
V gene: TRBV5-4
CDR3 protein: CASSPRTGRASGANVLTF

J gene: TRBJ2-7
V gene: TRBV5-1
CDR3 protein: CASSSGTGEQYF

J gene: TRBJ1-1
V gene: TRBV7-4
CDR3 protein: CASSSQGRPEAFF